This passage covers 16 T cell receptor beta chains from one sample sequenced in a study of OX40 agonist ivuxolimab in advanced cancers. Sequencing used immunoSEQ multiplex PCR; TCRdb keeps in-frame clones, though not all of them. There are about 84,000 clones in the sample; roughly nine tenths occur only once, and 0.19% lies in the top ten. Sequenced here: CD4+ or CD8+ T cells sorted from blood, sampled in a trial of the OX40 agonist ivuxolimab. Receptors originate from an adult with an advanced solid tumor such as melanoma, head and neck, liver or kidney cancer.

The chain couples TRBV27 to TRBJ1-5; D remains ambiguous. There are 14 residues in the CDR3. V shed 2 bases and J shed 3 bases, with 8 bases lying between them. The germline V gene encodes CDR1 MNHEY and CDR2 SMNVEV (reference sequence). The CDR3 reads CASSLGAPNQPQHF. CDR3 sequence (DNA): TGTGCCAGCAGTTTAGGCGCCCCCAATCAGCCCCAGCATTTT.

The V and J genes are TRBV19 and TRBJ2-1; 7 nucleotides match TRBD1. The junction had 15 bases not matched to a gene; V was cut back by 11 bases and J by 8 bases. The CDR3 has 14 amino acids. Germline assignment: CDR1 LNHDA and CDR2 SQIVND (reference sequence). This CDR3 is CAAARAGGFDEQFF. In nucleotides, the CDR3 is TGTGCCGCCGCTAGGGCAGGGGGTTTCGATGAGCAGTTCTTC. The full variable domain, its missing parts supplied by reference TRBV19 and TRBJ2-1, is DGGITQSPKYLFRKEGQNVTLSCEQNLNHDAMYWYRQDPGQGLRLIYYSQIVNDFQKGDIAEGYSVSREKKESFPLTVTSAQKNPTAFYLCAAARAGGFDEQFFGPGTRLTVL.

CDR3 sequence reads: CASSPPGTSRGTQYF. DNA for the CDR3: TGCGCCAGCAGCCCCCCCGGGACTAGTCGGGGGACCCAGTACTTC. V is TRBV4-1 and J is TRBJ2-5; 8 bases fit TRBD2. Germline CDR1 reads MGHRA; CDR2 reads YSYEKL. J lost 7 bases, V lost 4 bases, and 11 bases had no gene match. The CDR3 contains 15 residues.

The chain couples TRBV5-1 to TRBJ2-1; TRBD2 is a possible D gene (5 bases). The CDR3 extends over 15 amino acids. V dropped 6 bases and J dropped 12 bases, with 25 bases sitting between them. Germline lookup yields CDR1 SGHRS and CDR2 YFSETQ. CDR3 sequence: CASTPSGNGPATQFF. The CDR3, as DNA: TGCGCCAGCACCCCGTCCGGGAACGGCCCCGCAACGCAGTTCTTC.

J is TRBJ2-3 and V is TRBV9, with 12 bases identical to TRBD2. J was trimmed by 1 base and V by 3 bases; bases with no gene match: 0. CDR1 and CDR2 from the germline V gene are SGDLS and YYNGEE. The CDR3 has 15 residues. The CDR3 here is CASSGLAGGTDTQYF. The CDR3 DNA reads TGTGCCAGCAGCGGACTAGCGGGGGGCACAGATACGCAGTATTTT.

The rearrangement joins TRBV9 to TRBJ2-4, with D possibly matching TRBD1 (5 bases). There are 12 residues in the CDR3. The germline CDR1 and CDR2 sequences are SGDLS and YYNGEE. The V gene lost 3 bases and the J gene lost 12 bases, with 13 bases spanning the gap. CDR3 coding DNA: TGTGCCAGCAGCGCCGCCCAGGGCACTCAGTACTTC. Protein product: CASSAAQGTQYF.

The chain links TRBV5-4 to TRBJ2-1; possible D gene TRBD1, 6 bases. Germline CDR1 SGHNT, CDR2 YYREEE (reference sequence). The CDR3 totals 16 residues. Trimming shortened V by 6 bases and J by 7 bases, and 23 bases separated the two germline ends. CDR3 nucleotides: TGTGCCAGCAACACGATCGTAGCCAGGGGAAGTAATGAGCAGTTCTTC. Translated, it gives CASNTIVARGSNEQFF.

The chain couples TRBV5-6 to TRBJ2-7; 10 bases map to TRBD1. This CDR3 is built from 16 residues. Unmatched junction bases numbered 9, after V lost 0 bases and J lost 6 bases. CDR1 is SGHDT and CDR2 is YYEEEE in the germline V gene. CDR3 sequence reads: CASSLARTGGLVEQYV. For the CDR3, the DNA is TGTGCCAGCAGCTTGGCCCGGACAGGGGGTCTGGTCGAGCAGTACGTC.

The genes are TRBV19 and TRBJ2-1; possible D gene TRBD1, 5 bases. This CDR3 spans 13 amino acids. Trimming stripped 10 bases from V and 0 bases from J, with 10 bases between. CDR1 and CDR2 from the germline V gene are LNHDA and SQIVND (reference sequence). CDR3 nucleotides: TGTGCCACTAGACAGAGCTCCTACAATGAGCAGTTCTTC. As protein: CATRQSSYNEQFF.

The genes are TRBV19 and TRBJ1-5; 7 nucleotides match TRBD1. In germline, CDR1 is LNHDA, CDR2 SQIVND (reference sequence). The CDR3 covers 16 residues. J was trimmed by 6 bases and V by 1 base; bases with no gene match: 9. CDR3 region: CASSIGGGAIAQPQHF. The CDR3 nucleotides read TGTGCCAGTAGTATAGGAGGGGGCGCTATCGCTCAGCCCCAGCATTTT.

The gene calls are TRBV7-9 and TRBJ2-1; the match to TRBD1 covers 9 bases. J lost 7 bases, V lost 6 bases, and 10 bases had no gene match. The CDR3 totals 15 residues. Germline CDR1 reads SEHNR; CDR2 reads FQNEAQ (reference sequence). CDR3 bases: TGTGCCAGCAGTTCACAGGGGGCGCCCCGAAATGAGCAGTTCTTC. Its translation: CASSSQGAPRNEQFF.

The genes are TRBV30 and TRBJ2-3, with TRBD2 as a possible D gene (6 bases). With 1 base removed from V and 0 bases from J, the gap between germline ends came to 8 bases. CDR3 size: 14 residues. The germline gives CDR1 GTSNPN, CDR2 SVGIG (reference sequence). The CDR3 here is CAWSDGTSTDTQYF. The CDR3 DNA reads TGTGCCTGGAGTGATGGGACTAGCACAGATACGCAGTATTTT.

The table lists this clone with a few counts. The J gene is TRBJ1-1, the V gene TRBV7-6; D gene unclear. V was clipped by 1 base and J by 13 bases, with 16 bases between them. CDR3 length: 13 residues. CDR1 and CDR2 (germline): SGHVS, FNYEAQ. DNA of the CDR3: TGTGCCAGCAGCTTAGATGAGAACAGCGCTAGTTTCTTT. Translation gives CASSLDENSASFF.

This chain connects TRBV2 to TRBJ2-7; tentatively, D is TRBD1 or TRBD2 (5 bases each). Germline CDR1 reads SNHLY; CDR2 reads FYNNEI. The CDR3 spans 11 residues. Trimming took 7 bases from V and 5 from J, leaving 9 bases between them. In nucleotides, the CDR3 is TGTGCCAGCAACGGGGCTAACGAGCAGTACTTC. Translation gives CASNGANEQYF.

In DNA, the CDR3 is TGTGCCAGCAGCTTGGATCCGGGCAGGGTGGAGACTGAAGCTTTCTTT. As protein: CASSLDPGRVETEAFF. The V gene is TRBV5-6, the J gene TRBJ1-1, with D possibly matching TRBD1 (5 bases). The V end was cut by 0 bases, the J end by 5 bases, with 17 bases between. The CDR3 sequence is 16 residues long. Germline V lookup: CDR1 SGHDT, CDR2 YYEEEE.

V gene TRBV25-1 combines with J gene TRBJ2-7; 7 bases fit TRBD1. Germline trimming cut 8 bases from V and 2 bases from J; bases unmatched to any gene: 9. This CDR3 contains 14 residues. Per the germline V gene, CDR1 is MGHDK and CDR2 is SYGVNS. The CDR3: CASRSRDRAYEQYF. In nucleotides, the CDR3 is TGTGCCAGCCGCTCCAGGGACAGAGCCTACGAGCAGTACTTC.